This is a list of T cell receptor beta chains from one sample in a study of radiotherapy plus CTLA-4 blockade in lung cancer. Repertoires were generated with immunoSEQ multiplex PCR, while TCRdb's copy carries only in-frame clones and drops some. The sample holds roughly 50,000 clones; 65% to 85% are singletons and the top ten take roughly 2.9%. The specimen was peripheral blood, collected from a patient treated with radiotherapy plus ipilimumab. These TCRs come from a human donor with non-small cell lung cancer who had a partial response to radiotherapy plus ipilimumab. Both conserved end residues are part of each CDR3. A D gene is named only where the DNA matches it firmly. Clone size appears in some rows only: once, few, many, or a class for an expanded clone.

once	TRBJ2-1	TRBV7-3	.	TGTGCCAGCAGCCCGACTCCCCCAGCGAATGAGCAGTTCTTC	CASSPTPPANEQFF
.	TRBJ1-6	TRBV19	.	TGTGCCAGTAGTCCTCCCCCCGGGAGCTCCTATAATTCACCCCTCCACTTT	CASSPPPGSSYNSPLHF
.	TRBJ2-5	TRBV9	.	TGTGCCAGCAGCGTAGGAGACAGCGAAGCGCCTTCAGAGACCCAGTACTTC	CASSVGDSEAPSETQYF
.	TRBJ2-5	TRBV5-4	.	TGTGCCAGCAGCTTTATCCTCGAGACCCAGTACTTC	CASSFILETQYF
once	TRBJ1-5	TRBV28	TRBD1	TGTGCCAGCAGTAGGAGAGGGGGCTATAGCAATCAGCCCCAGCATTTT	CASSRRGGYSNQPQHF
.	TRBJ2-5	TRBV9	.	TGTGCCAGCAGCGCCAGGGGAGAGACCCAGTACTTC	CASSARGETQYF
.	TRBJ2-5	TRBV7-6	.	TGTGCCAGCAGCTTAGCGTCACAGGGAAGGGAGACCCAGTACTTC	CASSLASQGRETQYF
.	TRBJ1-1	TRBV18	.	TGTGCCAGCGCTGACGCAGGAAACACTGAAGCTTTCTTT	CASADAGNTEAFF
.	TRBJ2-7	TRBV7-2	.	TGTGCCAGCAGCTTAGGGAGGAAGGAGCAGTACTTC	CASSLGRKEQYF
.	TRBJ2-7	TRBV6-6	.	TGTGCCAGCATCACCTACGAGCAGTACTTC	CASITYEQYF
.	TRBJ1-1	TRBV9	.	TGTGCCAGCAGCGCCGCGGAGGCTCAGAACACTGAAGCTTTCTTT	CASSAAEAQNTEAFF
.	TRBJ2-7	TRBV9	.	TGTGCCAGCAGAGGGGCAGGCCAACCCTACGAGCAGTACTTC	CASRGAGQPYEQYF
once	TRBJ1-4	TRBV25-1	TRBD1	TGTGCCAGCAGTGCTGCAGGGGGTGATGAAAAACTGTTTTTT	CASSAAGGDEKLFF
.	TRBJ1-5	TRBV19	TRBD1	TGTGCCAGTATGGGGGACAGGGGCTATAGCAATCAGCCCCAGCATTTT	CASMGDRGYSNQPQHF
.	TRBJ2-1	TRBV18	.	TGTGCCAGCTCACCCCTAGAGGGTGCCTACAATGAGCAGTTCTTC	CASSPLEGAYNEQFF
.	TRBJ2-3	TRBV2	.	TGTGCCAGCCGGAGCACAGATACGCAGTATTTT	CASRSTDTQYF
.	TRBJ1-2	TRBV10-3	TRBD1	TGTGCCACCCGGGACAGGGTTATGGTAGACTATGGCTACACCTTC	CATRDRVMVDYGYTF
.	TRBJ1-5	TRBV5-4	TRBD1	TGTGCCAGCAGCACAGGGCCGGGACAGGGGGACAATCAGCCCCAGCATTTT	CASSTGPGQGDNQPQHF
.	TRBJ2-1	TRBV18	TRBD1	TGTGCCAGCTCACCGCGACAGGGGGTCAATGAGCAGTTCTTC	CASSPRQGVNEQFF
.	TRBJ2-5	TRBV5-1	.	TGCGCCAGCAGCTTGGGACAATTCCAAGAGACCCAGTACTTC	CASSLGQFQETQYF
.	TRBJ2-1	TRBV10-3	.	TGTGCCATCAGTCCCGAACGGGGTAGCTCCTACAATGAGCAGTTCTTC	CAISPERGSSYNEQFF
.	TRBJ2-2	TRBV5-4	.	TGTGCCAGCAGGGGGGGACAGCCCACGAACACCGGGGAGCTGTTTTTT	CASRGGQPTNTGELFF
few	TRBJ2-7	TRBV5-6	.	TGTGCCAGCAGCGGAGGGACAGTAGAGCAGTACTTC	CASSGGTVEQYF
.	TRBJ2-5	TRBV7-6	TRBD1	TGTGCCAGCAGCTTAGACCTAGGGGGCTGGCAGACCCAGTACTTC	CASSLDLGGWQTQYF
few	TRBJ1-2	TRBV30	TRBD1	TGTGCCTGGTCCGACAGGGTGTATGGCTACACCTTC	CAWSDRVYGYTF
.	TRBJ1-5	TRBV28	.	TGTGCCAGTGCGTGGCAGGGAGGTTCCAATCAGCCCCAGCATTTT	CASAWQGGSNQPQHF
.	TRBJ1-2	TRBV29-1	.	TGCAGCGTTCCACTTAACTATGGCTACACCTTC	CSVPLNYGYTF
once	TRBJ2-1	TRBV6-5	TRBD2	TGTGCCAGCAGTGAGCGGGGGGATTACAATGAGCAGTTCTTC	CASSERGDYNEQFF
.	TRBJ2-1	TRBV2	TRBD2	TGTGCCAGCAGTGAATCTACGGGACTAGCGGGGTACAATGAGCAGTTCTTC	CASSESTGLAGYNEQFF
.	TRBJ2-5	TRBV5-4	TRBD2	TGTGCCAGCAGCTTGGCGGGGAGGGAGGGAGAGACCCAGTACTTC	CASSLAGREGETQYF
.	TRBJ2-7	TRBV19	.	TGTGCCAGTAGGCGACCCGGGGGCTCCTACGAGCAGTACTTC	CASRRPGGSYEQYF
few	TRBJ1-3	TRBV2	.	TGTGCCAGCAGTCTAGGACAGGGAAACACCATATATTTT	CASSLGQGNTIYF
.	TRBJ2-5	TRBV7-9	TRBD1	TGTGCCAGCAGCTCCGTAGGGACAGGGCAAGAGACCCAGTACTTC	CASSSVGTGQETQYF
once	TRBJ1-2	TRBV6-1	.	TGTGCCAGCAGTGAAGCGGGGGGAATCGACGGCTACACCTTC	CASSEAGGIDGYTF
.	TRBJ2-3	TRBV6-5	TRBD1	TGTGCCAGCAGTACTGGGACAGTCACCACAGATACGCAGTATTTT	CASSTGTVTTDTQYF
.	TRBJ1-1	TRBV2	.	TGTGCCAGCAGTGAAGCGGCGGGGAACACTGAAGCTTTCTTT	CASSEAAGNTEAFF
.	TRBJ2-6	TRBV28	.	TGTGCCAGCCTAACAGGGGAGGAATCTGGGGCCAACGTCCTGACTTTC	CASLTGEESGANVLTF
.	TRBJ1-1	TRBV10-3	TRBD1	TGTGCCATCAAGGGACAGGACCCCACGGGAGCTTTCTTT	CAIKGQDPTGAFF